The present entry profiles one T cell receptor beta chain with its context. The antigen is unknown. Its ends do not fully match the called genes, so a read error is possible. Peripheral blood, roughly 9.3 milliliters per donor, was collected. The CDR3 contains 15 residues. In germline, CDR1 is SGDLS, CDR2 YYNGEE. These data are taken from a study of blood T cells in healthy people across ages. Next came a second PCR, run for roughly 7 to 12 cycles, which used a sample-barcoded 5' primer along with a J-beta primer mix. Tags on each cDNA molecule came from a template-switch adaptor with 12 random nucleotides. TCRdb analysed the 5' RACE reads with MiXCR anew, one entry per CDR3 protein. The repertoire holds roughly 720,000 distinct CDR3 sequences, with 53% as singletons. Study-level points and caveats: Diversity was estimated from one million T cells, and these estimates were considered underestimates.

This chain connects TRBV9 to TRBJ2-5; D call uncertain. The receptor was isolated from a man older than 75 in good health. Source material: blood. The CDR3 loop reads CASGVGWSHQETQYF. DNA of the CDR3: TGTGCCAGCGGCGTAGGTTGGAGTCACCAAGAGACCCAGTACTTC.